The clone carrying this T cell receptor (beta chain) showed up just a few times. Seattle researchers signed up patients amid active infection and tracked them longitudinally. Per germline, CDR1 SGHNT and CDR2 YYREEE (reference sequence). This CDR3 is 15 amino acids long. V lost 5 bases to trimming and J lost 4 bases; unmatched junction nucleotides: 10. Original handling: Quantification of nucleated cells was approximated via reference gene primer amplification. TCRdb keeps only in-frame clones here, not all; method: immunoSEQ multiplex PCR. The DNA was the basis for D and trimming; V, J and clone size are from that table. This table has about 68,000 clones, roughly 88% appearing once. This specimen belongs to a study of blood T cell repertoires in COVID-19. Study-level information: Whether acute or convalescent, the COVID-19 samples came from the United States, Italy and Spain. The cDNA or gDNA used as material had been derived from T cells, B-cell-depleted T cells, or PBMCs.

The sequence was collected from a man between 45 and 60 years old with COVID-19, enrolled during active disease. This rearrangement joins TRBV5-4 to TRBJ1-2; 8 nucleotides match TRBD1. The material sequenced was peripheral blood. The CDR3 bases are TGTGCCAGCAGATATTCGACAGGGGAGGCCTATGGCTACACCTTC. Encoded protein: CASRYSTGEAYGYTF.